The next 30 T cell receptor beta chains were all read from a single sample in a study of blood T cell repertoires in COVID-19 (dated by TCRdb to between 2020 and 2021). Libraries were prepared through the immunoSEQ multiplex PCR assay. The table comes from immuneACCESS by way of TCRdb, which keeps in-frame sequences with V and J called. Part of the clones is missing from these tables; in studies checked, under half for an unresolved V gene and the rest for unknown reasons. For this sample the table gives about 110,000 clones, of which 85% to 90% were detected only once. About 30% of the sample is taken by the ten largest. Sequencing input: peripheral blood. Every receptor here comes from a woman older than 75 with acute or convalescent COVID-19.

The chain couples TRBV10-2 to TRBJ1-5; D may be TRBD1 (5 bases). Germline-derived CDR1 and CDR2 are WSHSY and SAAADI. The CDR3 has 14 residues. V lost 10 bases to trimming and J lost 2 bases, with 15 bases between them. DNA for the CDR3: TGCGCCACGTGGAGAGGGGAGGGCAATCAGCCCCAGCATTTT. Amino acids: CATWRGEGNQPQHF.

The CDR3 protein is CARPTEDGYTF. The CDR3 DNA is TGTGCCAGGCCGACAGAGGATGGCTACACCTTC. The chain employs TRBV21-1 and TRBJ1-2; TRBD1 is taken as the D call from the table, unchecked against the DNA. TRBV21-1 has pseudogene status. This CDR3 is 11 amino acids long.

Written as DNA, the CDR3 is TGTGCCAGCAGCCAATTACGGGTCAGCGACTACACAGATACGCAGTATTTT. This translates into CASSQLRVSDYTDTQYF. The chain combines TRBV6-2 or TRBV6-3 with TRBJ2-3; the D gene is possibly TRBD2 (5 bases). The CDR3 is 17 residues long. The V end lost 6 bases, the J end lost 2 bases, and 21 bases lay between the germline ends. Germline values: CDR1 MNHEY, CDR2 SVGEGT.

In the case of this clone: The limits of the CDR3 on the DNA are not certain, so only TCRdb's listed CDR3 is given. The CDR3 protein is CASLPYEQYFGPGRGMTTLRGQYF. This chain links TRBV5-1 with TRBJ2-7; TRBD2 was called by the table and not checked on the DNA. Germline CDR1 and CDR2: SGHRS and YFSETQ. The CDR3 is 24 amino acids in total, end residues counted.

The rearrangement joins TRBV10-3 to TRBJ1-5, with a weak D call TRBD1 (5 bases). Trimming cost V 6 bases and J 6 bases, with 12 bases left between them. The germline V gene encodes CDR1 ENHRY and CDR2 SYGVKD. CDR3 length: 13 amino acids. DNA for the CDR3: TGTGCCATCAGAGGGGAGGGATTTCAGCCCCAGCATTTT. The encoded protein is CAIRGEGFQPQHF.

The chain joins TRBV2 to TRBJ1-4; 8 bases match TRBD1. This CDR3 is 14 amino acids long. Germline V gives CDR1 SNHLY, CDR2 FYNNEI. The trim removed 6 bases at V and 4 bases at J, leaving 4 bases unmatched. CDR3 region: CASRDRVVNEKLFF. CDR3 DNA sequence: TGTGCCAGCAGGGACAGGGTGGTTAATGAAAAACTGTTTTTT.

This clone was counted a single time. V is TRBV30 and J is TRBJ1-1; D is possibly TRBD1 (5 bases). V was clipped by 2 bases and J by 1 base, with 20 bases between them. From germline, CDR1 is GTSNPN and CDR2 SVGIG (reference sequence). CDR3 size: 17 residues. The CDR3 nucleotides are TGTGCCTGGAGTCGGGGCTGGGCGGGACGAGAGAACACTGAAGCTTTCTTT. This sequence encodes CAWSRGWAGRENTEAFF.

The genes are TRBV13 and TRBJ1-5, with 8 bases identical to TRBD1. The CDR3 spans 13 residues. The germline V gene has CDR1 PRHDT and CDR2 FYEKMQ (reference sequence). Germline trimming cut 1 base from V and 13 bases from J; bases unmatched to any gene: 6. CDR3 DNA: TGTGCCAGCAGCTTAGACAGACAGGGGATACAGCATTTT. Translating it yields CASSLDRQGIQHF.

This sequence joins TRBV12-3 or TRBV12-4 and TRBJ2-7; 7 bases fit TRBD2. V lost 3 bases and J lost 6; bases outside the gene matches: 2. CDR3 length equals 12 residues. CDR3 sequence (DNA): TGTGCCAGCAGTTTGGGAGGGTTCGAGCAGTACTTC. It is translated as CASSLGGFEQYF.

The CDR3 protein is CASKSAGANYNEQFF. The CDR3 bases are TGTGCCAGCAAGTCGGCAGGGGCTAACTACAATGAGCAGTTCTTC. The chain carries TRBV19 and TRBJ2-1, with D possibly matching TRBD1 (6 bases). V lost 9 bases and J 3 bases, leaving 18 bases between the germline ends. The V gene's germline CDR1 is LNHDA and CDR2 SQIVND (reference sequence). This CDR3 contains 15 residues.

On this clone itself: The junction and the germline gene differ at one end; a read error may be behind it. V gene TRBV28 combines with J gene TRBJ1-5; TRBD1 matches at 7 bases. Germline V gene lookup returns CDR1 MDHEN and CDR2 SYDVKM. The CDR3 contains 13 residues. The DNA of the CDR3 is TGTGCCTGCAGGGGGGGGACTACTCAGCCCCAGCATTTT. Its protein is CACRGGTTQPQHF.

The rearrangement links TRBV5-1 to TRBJ1-2; D unclear. The CDR3 is made up of 13 amino acids. Germline assignment: CDR1 SGHRS and CDR2 YFSETQ. With 4 bases removed from V and 1 base from J, the gap between germline ends came to 8 bases. CDR3 DNA sequence: TGCGCCAGCAGCGAGGGAAATAACTATGGCTACACCTTC. As protein: CASSEGNNYGYTF.

The J gene is TRBJ2-7, the V gene TRBV4-1, with D hard to call. The CDR3 is made up of 15 amino acids. Between the trimmed V and J ends, which lost 1 base and 3 bases, there was a span of 13 bases. Germline V gene lookup returns CDR1 MGHRA and CDR2 YSYEKL. The CDR3 bases are TGCGCCAGCAGCCAAGGGCAGGCCTTCCGCTACGAGCAGTACTTC. Translating it yields CASSQGQAFRYEQYF.

The chain has TRBV4-2 and TRBJ1-1; D may be TRBD1 (6 bases). V lost 4 bases and J 7 bases, leaving 16 bases between the germline ends. The CDR3 consists of 14 residues. The germline V gene has CDR1 LGHNA and CDR2 YNFKEQ. This chain's CDR3 is CASSPPGTGIEAFF. DNA for the CDR3: TGTGCCAGCAGCCCTCCCGGTACAGGGATTGAAGCTTTCTTT.

This clone was seen a handful of times. Here the CDR3 reads CASSGVGEETQYF. The CDR3 DNA follows: TGCGCCAGCAGTGGAGTAGGGGAAGAGACCCAGTACTTC. This chain uses TRBV10-1 with TRBJ2-5, with a weak D call TRBD1 (5 bases). Trimming pared 4 bases from V and 3 bases from J, leaving 9 bases between. Germline CDR1 reads WNHNN; CDR2 reads SYGVQD (reference sequence). This CDR3 contains 13 residues.

The chain links TRBV7-8 to TRBJ1-4; D remains ambiguous. V was pared by 2 bases and J by 7 bases, with 17 bases between. CDR3 length: 16 residues. Germline values: CDR1 SGHVS, CDR2 FQNEAQ. The CDR3 DNA reads TGTGCCAGCAGCTTAATAAGCCGACATGTGGGTGAAAAACTGTTTTTT. Translation: CASSLISRHVGEKLFF.

The rearrangement links TRBV20-1 to TRBJ2-7, with 8 positions matching TRBD2. Germline CDR1 is DFQATT and CDR2 is SNEGSKA (reference sequence). Trimming cost V 6 bases and J 0 bases; bases outside gene matches: 7. The CDR3 consists of 14 residues. CDR3 bases: TGCAGTGCCAGTAGCGGGGCGACCTCCTACGAGCAGTACTTC. This sequence encodes CSASSGATSYEQYF.

CDR3 loop: CASSLRRNYGYTF. The CDR3 DNA reads as TGTGCCAGCAGCTTGAGGAGAAACTATGGCTACACCTTC. The V call is TRBV5-6, the J call TRBJ1-2; D ambiguous. The length of the CDR3 is 13 residues. Per the germline V gene, CDR1 is SGHDT and CDR2 is YYEEEE. V was shortened by 1 base and J by 2 bases, with 6 bases between the two germline ends.

This rearrangement joins TRBV5-4 to TRBJ2-7, with TRBD1 matching 12 bases. The germline CDR1 and CDR2 sequences are SGHNT and YYREEE (reference sequence). CDR3 size: 14 residues. With 2 bases clipped from V and 6 bases from J, the junction kept 3 bases outside the gene matches. The CDR3, as DNA: TGTGCCAGCAGCTTCGGGACAGGGGGCTTCGAGCAGTACTTC. This codes for CASSFGTGGFEQYF.

This clone was picked up one time. CDR3 nucleotide sequence: TGTGCCAGTAGTATCCGGCAGGGGAACACTGAAGCTTTCTTT. Translating gives CASSIRQGNTEAFF. The chain has TRBV19 and TRBJ1-1; D possibly corresponds to TRBD1 (5 bases). CDR3 length: 14 amino acids. V lost 3 bases and J 1 base, leaving 9 bases between the germline ends. Germline values: CDR1 LNHDA, CDR2 SQIVND (reference sequence).

The rearrangement uses TRBV7-5 and TRBJ1-2; no check of the table's D call, TRBD1, against the DNA was made. TRBV7-5 is marked as a pseudogene. This CDR3 contains 16 residues. CDR3 DNA sequence: TGTGTCAGAAGCTTTAGAGGATCACAGGGGACCTATGGCTACACCTTC. Protein product: CVRSFRGSQGTYGYTF.

The CDR3 sequence: CASSFGQASSYNEQFF. CDR3 bases: TGTGCCAGCAGCTTTGGACAGGCGAGCTCCTACAATGAGCAGTTCTTC. The V call is TRBV7-6, the J call TRBJ2-1; the match to TRBD1 covers 7 bases. J lost 0 bases, V lost 3 bases, and 5 bases had no gene match. The CDR3 has 16 amino acids. Germline V lookup: CDR1 SGHVS, CDR2 FNYEAQ.

The rearrangement uses TRBV7-9 and TRBJ2-5, with TRBD1 matching 10 bases. J was trimmed by 1 base and V by 2 bases; bases with no gene match: 4. CDR1 is SEHNR and CDR2 is FQNEAQ in the germline V gene (reference sequence). The CDR3 covers 16 residues. CDR3 sequence: CASSLRTGGSQETQYF. In nucleotides, the CDR3 is TGTGCCAGCAGCTTAAGGACAGGGGGGAGCCAAGAGACCCAGTACTTC.

On this clone: An end of the junction does not agree with germline; a read error may underlie this. The CDR3 sequence: CASSLGRGSTEAFF. CDR3 sequence (DNA): TGTGCCAGCAGTTTAGGTAGGGGTTCCACTGAAGCTTTCTTT. The chain couples TRBV11-3 to TRBJ1-1; tentative D call: TRBD1 (5 bases). The length of the CDR3 is 14 residues. Germline CDR1 is SGHNT and CDR2 is YENEEA. Complete variable domain (other parts from reference TRBV11-3 and TRBJ1-1): EAGVVQSPRYKIIEKKQPVAFWCNPISGHNTLYWYLQNLGQGPELLIRYENEEAVDDSQLPKDRFSAERLKGVDSTLKIQPAELGDSAVYLCASSLGRGSTEAFFGQGTRLTVV.

This sequence joins TRBV5-6 and TRBJ2-3; TRBD2 agrees at 7 bases. The V segment lost 5 bases and the J segment 1 base; nucleotides outside the gene matches: 10. Looked up from germline, CDR1 is SGHDT and CDR2 is YYEEEE. CDR3 length: 16 residues. The CDR3 DNA reads as TGTGCCAGCAGTTTTCTCGGGGGGTTTGGCACAGATACGCAGTATTTT. This encodes CASSFLGGFGTDTQYF.

The V call is TRBV29-1, the J call TRBJ1-4; D is perhaps TRBD1 (5 bases). V was clipped by 4 bases and J by 8 bases, with 17 bases between them. CDR1 and CDR2 from the germline V gene are SQVTM and ANQGSEA. The CDR3 runs 14 residues. The CDR3 region has the DNA TGCAGCGTTGCCTTACTCGCCCACAGGGAAAAACTGTTTTTT. Protein: CSVALLAHREKLFF.

The rearrangement joins TRBV28 to TRBJ2-1, with TRBD2 matching 8 bases. The junction had 5 bases not matched to a gene; V was cut back by 4 bases and J by 3 bases. This CDR3 spans 15 amino acids. Germline V CDR1 and CDR2: MDHEN, SYDVKM. The CDR3 sequence is CASSSSGGNYNEQFF. As DNA, the CDR3 is TGTGCCAGCAGTTCCTCGGGAGGGAACTACAATGAGCAGTTCTTC.

This chain connects TRBV6-5 to TRBJ1-1, with D uncertain. Trimming pared 3 bases from V and 6 bases from J, leaving 11 bases between. The CDR3 has 13 amino acids. Germline V gene sequence: CDR1 MNHEY, CDR2 SVGAGI. CDR3 in DNA: TGTGCCAGCAGTTATACAGAGTTGGCTGAAGCTTTCTTT. It codes for CASSYTELAEAFF.

This clone appeared a single time. The V gene is TRBV4-3, the J gene TRBJ2-4, with TRBD2 matching over 13 bases. J lost 0 bases, V lost 0 bases, and 2 bases had no gene match. The CDR3 contains 18 residues. Germline CDR1 and CDR2: LGHNA and YSLEER. The CDR3 nucleotides are TGCGCCAGCAGCCAAGAACTAGCGGGGGGGGTAGCCAAAAACATTCAGTACTTC. It translates to CASSQELAGGVAKNIQYF.

V is TRBV5-1 and J is TRBJ2-2; no clear D. CDR1 and CDR2 (germline): SGHRS, YFSETQ. The CDR3 covers 16 residues. Trimming pared 2 bases from V and 6 bases from J, leaving 17 bases between. For the CDR3, the DNA is TGCGCCAGCAGCTTCAGGTTGGAATACGACGCCGGGGAGCTGTTTTTT. Protein: CASSFRLEYDAGELFF.